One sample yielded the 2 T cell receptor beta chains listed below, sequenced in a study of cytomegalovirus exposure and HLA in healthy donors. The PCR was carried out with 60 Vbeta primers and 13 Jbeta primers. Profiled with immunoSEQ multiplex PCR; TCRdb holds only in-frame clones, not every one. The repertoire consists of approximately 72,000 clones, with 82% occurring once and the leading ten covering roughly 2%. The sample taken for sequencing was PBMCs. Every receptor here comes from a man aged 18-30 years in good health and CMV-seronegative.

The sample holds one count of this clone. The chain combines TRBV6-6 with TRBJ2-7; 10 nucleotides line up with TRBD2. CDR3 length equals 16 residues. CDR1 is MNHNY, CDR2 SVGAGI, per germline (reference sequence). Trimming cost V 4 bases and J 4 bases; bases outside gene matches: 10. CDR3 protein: CASSSLYPSGSYEQYF. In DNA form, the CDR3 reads TGTGCCAGCAGTTCACTTTACCCTAGCGGGAGTTACGAGCAGTACTTC.

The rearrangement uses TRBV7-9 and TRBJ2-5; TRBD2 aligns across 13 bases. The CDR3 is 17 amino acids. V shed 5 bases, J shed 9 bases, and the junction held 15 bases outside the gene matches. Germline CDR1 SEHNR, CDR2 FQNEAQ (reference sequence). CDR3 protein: CASSPHPTSGGVPAQYF. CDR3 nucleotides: TGTGCCAGCAGCCCACACCCCACTAGCGGGGGGGTACCGGCCCAGTACTTC.